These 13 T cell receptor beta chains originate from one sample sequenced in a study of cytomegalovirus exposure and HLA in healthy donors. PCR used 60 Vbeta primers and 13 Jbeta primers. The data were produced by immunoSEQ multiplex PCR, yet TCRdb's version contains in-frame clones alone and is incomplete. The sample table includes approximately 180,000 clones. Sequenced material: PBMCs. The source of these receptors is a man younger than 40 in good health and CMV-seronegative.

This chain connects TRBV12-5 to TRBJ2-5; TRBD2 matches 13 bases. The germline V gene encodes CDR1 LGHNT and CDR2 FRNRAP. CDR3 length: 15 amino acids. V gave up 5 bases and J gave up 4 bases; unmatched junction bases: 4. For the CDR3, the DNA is TGTGCTAGTGGTAAAGGACTAGCGGGAGTAGAGACCCAGTACTTC. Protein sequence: CASGKGLAGVETQYF.

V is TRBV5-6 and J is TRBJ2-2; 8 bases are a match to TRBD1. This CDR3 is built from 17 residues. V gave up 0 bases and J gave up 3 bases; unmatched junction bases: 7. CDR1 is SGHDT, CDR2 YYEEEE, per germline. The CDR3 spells CASSLGQGIRDTGELFF. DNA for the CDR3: TGTGCCAGCAGCTTGGGACAGGGGATTAGGGACACCGGGGAGCTGTTTTTT.

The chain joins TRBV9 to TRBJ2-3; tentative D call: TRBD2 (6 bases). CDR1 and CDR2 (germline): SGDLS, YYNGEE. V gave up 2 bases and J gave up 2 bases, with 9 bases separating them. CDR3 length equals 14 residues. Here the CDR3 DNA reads TGTGCCAGCAGCGTCGGGGGATTCACAGATACGCAGTATTTT. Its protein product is CASSVGGFTDTQYF.

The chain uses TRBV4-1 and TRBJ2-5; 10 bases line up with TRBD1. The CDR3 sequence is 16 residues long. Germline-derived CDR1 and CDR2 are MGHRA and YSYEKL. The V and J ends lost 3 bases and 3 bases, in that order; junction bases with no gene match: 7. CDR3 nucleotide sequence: TGCGCCAGCAGCCACCTTACCGGGACAGGGGAAGAGACCCAGTACTTC. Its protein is CASSHLTGTGEETQYF.

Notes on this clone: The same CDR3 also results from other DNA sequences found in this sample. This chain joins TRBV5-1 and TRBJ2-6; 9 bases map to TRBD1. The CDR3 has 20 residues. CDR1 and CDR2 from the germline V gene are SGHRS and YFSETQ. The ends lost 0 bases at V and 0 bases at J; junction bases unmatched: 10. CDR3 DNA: TGCGCCAGCAGCTTGGTTACAAAAGGGACAGGGCGCTCTGGGGCCAACGTCCTGACTTTC. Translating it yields CASSLVTKGTGRSGANVLTF.

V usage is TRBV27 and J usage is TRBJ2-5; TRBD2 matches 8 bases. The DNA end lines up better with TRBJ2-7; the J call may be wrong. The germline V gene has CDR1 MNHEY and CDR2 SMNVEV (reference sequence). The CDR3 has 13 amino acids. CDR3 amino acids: CATIGTRHDEQYF. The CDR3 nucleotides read TGTGCCACCATCGGGACTAGGCACGACGAGCAGTACTTC.

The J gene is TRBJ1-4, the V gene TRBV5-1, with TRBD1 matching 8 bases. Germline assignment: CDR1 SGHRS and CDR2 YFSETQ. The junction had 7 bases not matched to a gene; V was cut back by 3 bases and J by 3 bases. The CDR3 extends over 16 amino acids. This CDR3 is CASSSGTGRPNEKLFF. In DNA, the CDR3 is TGCGCCAGCAGCTCTGGGACAGGCCGACCTAATGAAAAACTGTTTTTT.

The CDR3 is CASRGRVQSSSYNSPLHF. CDR3 DNA sequence: TGTGCCAGCAGAGGCAGGGTCCAGTCGAGCTCCTATAATTCACCCCTCCACTTT. The V and J genes are TRBV27 and TRBJ1-6; D is perhaps TRBD1 (5 bases). This CDR3 comprises 18 residues. Germline-derived CDR1 and CDR2 are MNHEY and SMNVEV (reference sequence). V shed 6 bases and J shed 0 bases, with 18 bases lying between them.

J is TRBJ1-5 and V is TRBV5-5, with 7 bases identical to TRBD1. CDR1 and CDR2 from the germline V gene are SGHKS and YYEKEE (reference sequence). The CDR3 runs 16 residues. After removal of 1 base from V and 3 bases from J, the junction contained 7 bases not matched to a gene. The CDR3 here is CASSLQLQGINQPQHF. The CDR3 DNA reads TGTGCCAGCAGCTTGCAACTACAGGGGATCAATCAGCCCCAGCATTTT. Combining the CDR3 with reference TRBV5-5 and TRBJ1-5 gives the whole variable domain DAGVTQSPTHLIKTRGQQVTLRCSPISGHKSVSWYQQVLGQGPQFIFQYYEKEERGRGNFPDRFSARQFPNYSSELNVNALLLGDSALYLCASSLQLQGINQPQHFGDGTRLSIL.

CDR3 bases: TGTGCCAGCAGTTACCCCGGAGAGGGAGGAGCCCAGCATTTT. It yields the protein CASSYPGEGGAQHF. This rearrangement joins TRBV6-5 to TRBJ1-5; D call uncertain. This CDR3 contains 14 residues. V was trimmed by 2 bases and J by 11 bases, leaving 16 bases between them. CDR1 is MNHEY and CDR2 is SVGAGI in the germline V gene.

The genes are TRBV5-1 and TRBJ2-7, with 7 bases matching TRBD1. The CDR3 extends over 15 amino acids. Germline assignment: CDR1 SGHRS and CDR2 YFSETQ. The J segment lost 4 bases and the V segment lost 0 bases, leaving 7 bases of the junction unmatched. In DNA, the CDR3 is TGCGCCAGCAGCTTGGCATCCGGGACAGTATACGAGCAGTACTTC. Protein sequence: CASSLASGTVYEQYF.

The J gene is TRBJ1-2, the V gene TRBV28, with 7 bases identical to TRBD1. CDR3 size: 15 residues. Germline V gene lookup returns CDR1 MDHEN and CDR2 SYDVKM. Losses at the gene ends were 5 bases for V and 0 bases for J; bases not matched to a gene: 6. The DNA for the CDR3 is TGTGCCAGCAGTGCGGCGACAGGGTCTAACTATGGCTACACCTTC. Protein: CASSAATGSNYGYTF.

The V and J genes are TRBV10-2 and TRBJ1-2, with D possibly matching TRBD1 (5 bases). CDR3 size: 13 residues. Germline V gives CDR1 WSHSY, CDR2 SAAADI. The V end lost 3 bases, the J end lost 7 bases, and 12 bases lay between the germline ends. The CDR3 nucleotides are TGCGCCAGCAGTGAACCAGGGTTGGGTGGCTACACCTTC. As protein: CASSEPGLGGYTF.